This entry lists 14 T cell receptor beta chains sequenced from one sample in a study of human T cells and chemical hapten exposure. Library preparation tagged each individual cDNA molecule with a unique molecular identifier. TCRdb reprocessed the reads via MiXCR and lists one record per CDR3 protein. The sample has 100,000 to 150,000 distinct CDR3 sequences, around 9% seen once. It was unfractionated whole blood from which total RNA was extracted. The sequenced sample consisted of whole blood. The receptors derive from a human donor in good health. Some clones in this sample may be carry-over from other donors' samples.

The CDR3 nucleotides are TGTGCCAGCAGCGTATCAGGGATTCTTAATCAGCCCCAGCATTTT. It is translated as CASSVSGILNQPQHF. The chain has TRBV9 and TRBJ1-5; tentatively, D is TRBD1 (5 bases). In germline, CDR1 is SGDLS, CDR2 YYNGEE. Between the trimmed V and J ends, which lost 1 base and 4 bases, there was a span of 12 bases. This CDR3 region has 15 residues.

The chain combines TRBV28 with TRBJ1-1, with D possibly matching TRBD1 (6 bases). Germline V lookup: CDR1 MDHEN, CDR2 SYDVKM. This CDR3 is built from 15 residues. Trimming cost V 10 bases and J 7 bases, with 25 bases left between them. This CDR3 reads CATLAGGGVLGEAFF. As DNA, the CDR3 is TGTGCCACCCTTGCGGGGGGGGGCGTCCTAGGTGAAGCTTTCTTT. Complete variable domain (other parts from reference TRBV28 and TRBJ1-1): DVKVTQSSRYLVKRTGEKVFLECVQDMDHENMFWYRQDPGLGLRLIYFSYDVKMKEKGDIPEGYSVSREKKERFSLILESASTNQTSMYLCATLAGGGVLGEAFFGQGTRLTVV.

In this sample, this clonotype turned up many times. The chain couples TRBV27 to TRBJ1-1, with 7 bases lining up with TRBD1. CDR1 and CDR2 (germline): MNHEY, SMNVEV (reference sequence). The CDR3 spans 16 residues. V dropped 3 bases and J dropped 2; count of bases not matched to a gene: 9. CDR3 in amino acids: CASSFFGTALNTEAFF. CDR3 sequence (DNA): TGTGCCAGCAGTTTCTTTGGGACAGCCCTTAACACTGAAGCTTTCTTT.

This clonotype was observed many times. The V and J genes are TRBV29-1 and TRBJ1-2; TRBD1 aligns across 7 bases. Germline CDR1 and CDR2: SQVTM and ANQGSEA. This CDR3 comprises 17 residues. The trim removed 1 base at V and 8 bases at J, leaving 19 bases unmatched. CDR3 amino acids: CSVEGFNEGTDSLGYTF. The CDR3 DNA sequence: TGCAGCGTTGAAGGTTTTAATGAGGGGACAGATTCCTTAGGCTACACCTTC.

This clonotype occurred many times. The rearrangement joins TRBV20-1 to TRBJ2-3; TRBD1 might be the D (6 bases). Germline CDR1 reads DFQATT; CDR2 reads SNEGSKA (reference sequence). V dropped 2 bases and J dropped 0 bases, with 12 bases sitting between them. This CDR3 has 15 residues. The CDR3 DNA sequence: TGCAGTGCTAGAAAGGACAGAGTTAGCACAGATACGCAGTATTTT. Its translation: CSARKDRVSTDTQYF.

This sequence joins TRBV6-6 and TRBJ1-1, with D unresolved. Trimming stripped 6 bases from V and 4 bases from J, with 6 bases between. The length of the CDR3 is 11 residues. Germline loops: CDR1 MNHNY, CDR2 SVGAGI (reference sequence). CDR3 nucleotide sequence: TGTGCCAGCAGGGCGCCCACTGAAGCTTTCTTT. It is translated as CASRAPTEAFF.

About this clonotype itself: A junction end diverges from the germline sequence, so it may reflect a read error. V and J are TRBV6-2 or TRBV6-3 and TRBJ1-1, with TRBD1 as a possible D gene (5 bases). Germline lookup yields CDR1 MNHEY and CDR2 SVGEGT. This CDR3 has 14 amino acids. CDR3 coding DNA: TGTACCAGCACTTACTCCAGGGTTAACGCTGAAGCTTTCTTT. Encoded protein: CTSTYSRVNAEAFF.

This clonotype was detected ten times or more. The chain couples TRBV6-5 to TRBJ2-1, with D perhaps assigned TRBD1 or TRBD2 (5 bases each). This CDR3 region has 15 residues. Trimming removed 7 bases from V and 4 bases from J, with 17 bases in between. In germline, CDR1 is MNHEY, CDR2 SVGAGI. CDR3 nucleotides: TGTGCCAGCAAGAACCGGGACCTACTATACAATGAGCAGTTCTTC. Protein: CASKNRDLLYNEQFF.

The rearrangement uses TRBV12-3 or TRBV12-4 and TRBJ2-7; 8 bases map to TRBD1. V dropped 7 bases and J dropped 2; count of bases not matched to a gene: 13. The CDR3 consists of 16 residues. CDR3 nucleotides: TGTGCCAGCACTACGACCCGGGGCAGGGGGCCCTACGAGCAGTACTTC. Translating gives CASTTTRGRGPYEQYF.

This clonotype was seen many times. The rearrangement links TRBV6-5 to TRBJ2-7; TRBD1 agrees at 7 bases. Per the germline V gene, CDR1 is MNHEY and CDR2 is SVGAGI. Trimming cost V 6 bases and J 5 bases; bases outside gene matches: 7. This CDR3 contains 13 residues. CDR3 sequence: CASRRLTGDEQYF. CDR3 sequence (DNA): TGTGCCAGCAGAAGACTCACAGGGGACGAGCAGTACTTC.

The chain carries TRBV6-2 or TRBV6-3 and TRBJ2-7; D is possibly TRBD2 (6 bases). Germline CDR1 is MNHEY and CDR2 is SVGEGT. Trimming removed 5 bases from V and 6 bases from J, with 11 bases in between. This CDR3 comprises 12 residues. DNA of the CDR3: TGTGCCAGCAGTAGAAGGGGAGGCGAGCAGTACTTC. Amino acid sequence: CASSRRGGEQYF.

The chain couples TRBV6-1 to TRBJ1-2, with D uncertain. This CDR3 spans 13 amino acids. Trimming cost V 1 base and J 4 bases, with 7 bases left between them. CDR1 is MNHNS, CDR2 SASEGT, per germline. The CDR3 DNA is TGTGCCAGCAGTGAAGTGGCAGCCTATGGCTACACCTTC. Protein sequence: CASSEVAAYGYTF.

This clonotype showed up just a few times. This sequence joins TRBV7-9 and TRBJ1-2, with D possibly matching TRBD1 (6 bases). Germline V CDR1 and CDR2: SEHNR, FQNEAQ (reference sequence). Trimming removed 5 bases at V and 8 bases at J, with 15 bases between. This CDR3 is 13 amino acids long. For the CDR3, the DNA is TGTGCCAGCAGCCAACAGGGTGATGGCGGCTACACCTTC. Encoded protein: CASSQQGDGGYTF.

This clonotype was observed many times. The chain joins TRBV19 to TRBJ2-2; D remains ambiguous. The CDR3 covers 11 residues. The V end lost 2 bases, the J end lost 9 bases, and 4 bases lay between the germline ends. Germline V gene lookup returns CDR1 LNHDA and CDR2 SQIVND (reference sequence). The CDR3 nucleotides are TGTGCCAGTAGTATACCGCGGGAGCTGTTTTTT. Encoded protein: CASSIPRELFF.